This is a list of T cell receptor beta chains from one sample in a study of blood T cell repertoires in COVID-19. Sequencing was performed with immunoSEQ multiplex PCR; in TCRdb, only in-frame clones are kept and a portion is missing. The sample records some 270,000 clones, 85% to 90% being singletons. Sequencing was done on a sample of PBMCs or T cells enriched from blood (not recorded which). All receptors come from a woman aged 55-69 years who had recovered from COVID-19. The CDR3 runs from the conserved cysteine through the conserved F or W. Each record gives: CDR3 protein, V gene.

CDR3: CASSSSSYNSPLHF; V: TRBV28
CDR3: CATSDLQSQGLYGYTF; V: TRBV24-1
CDR3: CATSRDRGANQPQHF; V: TRBV15
CDR3: CASSEAGGATGELFF; V: TRBV7-9
CDR3: CASSLGLAASDYNEQFF; V: TRBV5-1
CDR3: CASRTIQGYQETQYF; V: TRBV6-5
CDR3: CASSQGLAGAYEQFF; V: TRBV14
CDR3: CASSIQGPGPQHF; V: TRBV6-6
CDR3: CASSLTGVGRGANYGYTF; V: TRBV7-3
CDR3: CASSYGDRNSPLHF; V: TRBV6-5
CDR3: CASRGTSGPTDTQYF; V: TRBV27
CDR3: CASSFLDSSGNTIYF; V: TRBV7-9
CDR3: CASSFRRTEETQYF; V: TRBV7-9
CDR3: CASSLYPDTQYF; V: TRBV7-9
CDR3: CASSQTGDGYTF; V: TRBV3-1/TRBV3-2
CDR3: CASSLPGLLSYEQYF; V: TRBV7-9
CDR3: CASSPGGWYNEQFF; V: TRBV19
CDR3: CASSLSRAGGEQYF; V: TRBV5-1
CDR3: CAISKTSGTTDTQYF; V: TRBV10-3
CDR3: CASSLDAGLAGFNEQFF; V: TRBV5-1
CDR3: CASSLRGLYGYTF; V: TRBV28
CDR3: CASSIVATAEQFF; V: TRBV19
CDR3: CASSQLGQGTYEQYF; V: TRBV4-1
CDR3: CASSDGQFTTNEKLFF; V: TRBV7-9
CDR3: CASSLDLFVASYNEQFF; V: TRBV5-1
CDR3: CASSQGGGSSGNTIYF; V: TRBV14
CDR3: CASSELETQYF; V: TRBV2
CDR3: CASSSGYRGSQPQHF; V: TRBV27
CDR3: CATSPVGEGANVLTF; V: TRBV24-1
CDR3: CASSPQGENTEAFF; V: TRBV18
CDR3: CASRPLRRNTGELFF; V: TRBV6-5
CDR3: CASSFRVGYGYTF; V: TRBV12-3/TRBV12-4
CDR3: CASSHSGVTEAFF; V: TRBV9
CDR3: CASSSDRTRGYTF; V: TRBV13
CDR3: CASNPASGNQPQHF; V: TRBV5-8
CDR3: CASRRQGRGQPQHF; V: TRBV28
CDR3: CASSLGTSGSKFF; V: TRBV28
CDR3: CASAPGTEGGNTIYF; V: TRBV5-1
CDR3: CASSSGTSGINEQFF; V: TRBV5-1
CDR3: CASSFNPKEPGQGEAFF; V: TRBV7-9
CDR3: CASSQKADLWGYTF; V: TRBV14
CDR3: CASSQGARSTEAFF; V: TRBV6-5
CDR3: CASSVQGADYEQYF; V: TRBV5-1
CDR3: CASETGGLSNEKLFF; V: TRBV2
CDR3: CASSSFRITEAFF; V: TRBV7-8
CDR3: CASTRDRGSYNEQFF; V: TRBV2
CDR3: CASSRDRMNTEAFF; V: TRBV19
CDR3: CASSLTGVLSGNTIYF; V: TRBV5-1
CDR3: CASSVDPAGGNNEQFF; V: TRBV9
CDR3: CASSRLRDTEAFF; V: TRBV18
CDR3: CAASAGLSYEQYF; V: TRBV19
CDR3: CAWQGLAGNNEQFF; V: TRBV30
CDR3: CASSYSGTSYEQYF; V: TRBV5-4
CDR3: CASSDDPGLYGYTF; V: TRBV6-1
CDR3: CASSLPRPATTEAFF; V: TRBV7-9
CDR3: CASSSLRGAPTDTQYF; V: TRBV11-2
CDR3: CASSLITEAFF; V: TRBV7-2